The T cell receptor beta chain under discussion was sequenced for a study of Ad26.COV2.S vaccination and SARS-CoV-2 variants (dated by TCRdb to the early 2020s). A note on the overall study: Vaccine-arm donors were drawn from COV1001, a multicentre, randomized, double-blind, placebo-controlled phase I-IIa trial of Ad26.COV2.S in healthy adults. Ad26.COV2.S was given intramuscularly at 5x10^10 or 1x10^11 viral particles, as a single shot or as two shots 56 days apart. The specificity and breadth of SARS-CoV-2-reactive T cell receptors after Ad26.COV2.S vaccination were assessed by TCRbeta repertoire sequencing. Throughout the experiments and outcome assessment, investigators stayed blinded to trial group allocation. The TCR-sequenced set comprised around 30 samples: around 20 Ad26.COV2.S vaccine recipients, 5 placebo recipients and 8 SARS-CoV-2 convalescent individuals. Trial participants were randomized into five groups of five, in which low-dose or high-dose Ad26.COV2.S was given once or twice, or placebo was given on both occasions.

According to the study, the label for this sample's treatment or condition signals: around 19 received Ad26.COV2.S at low or high dose, single or two shots; a few received placebo; per-sample allocation not given. For vaccine and placebo recipients, the sequenced repertoires came from samples collected on day 63 after the first injection. Between 29 July and 7 August 2020, Cohort 1b enrolled around 24 adults aged 18-55 years at one site in Boston, USA. Ad26.COV2.S was a replication-incompetent adenovirus type 26 vector expressing a prefusion-stabilized SARS-CoV-2 spike protein from the original Wuhan strain. CDR1 DFQATT and CDR2 SNEGSKA are derived from the germline V gene (reference sequence). The trim is 3 bases for V and 2 bases for J, with a gap of 11 bases between the germline ends. The CDR3 contains 13 residues, cysteine and phenylalanine counted. Of all the DNA, just the CDR3 is kept, 39 bases in frame from base 1.

Details on this clone: Its target antigen remains unknown. No base quality values were provided; no much bigger clone lies one nucleotide off.

TCRbeta CDR3 regions were sequenced with the immunoSEQ Assay. After extraction, genomic DNA underwent amplification by bias-controlled multiplex PCR, followed by high-throughput sequencing. From the authors' description of their analysis: Collapsing and filtering of sequences were performed to quantify the absolute abundance of each unique TCRbeta CDR3 region. T cell fraction was estimated by normalization of TCRbeta template counts to usable DNA, with usable DNA being measured through amplification of reference genes present in all nucleated cells. Repertoire TCRs were annotated as SARS-CoV-2-specific when V gene, CDR3 amino acid sequence and J gene were exactly matched to a known reactive TCR set. The reference SARS-CoV-2 TCR set came from MIRA and was filtered for enrichment in COVID-19-positive ImmuneCODE repertoires, removing public or cross-reactive TCRs. Based on the MIRA antigens, annotated TCRs were further analysed at the level of specific ORF or position within ORF. Breadth was defined as the number of annotated unique rearrangements divided by the total number of unique productive rearrangements, and depth was defined as the summed frequency of the annotated unique rearrangements. Two-sided Wilcoxon rank-sum tests were applied when comparing TCR breadth between groups. In its TCRdb copy, this immuneACCESS table keeps in-frame sequences only and misses some clones. Where compared with another copy, unresolved V genes explain less than half of these, and the others have no known cause. From that table come the V and J calls and clone size; the DNA was used to work out D and trimming. In this sample the table shows fewer than 500,000 clones, around 90% of which occur a single time. The leading ten clones occupy about 12% of the sample.

Study-wide conclusions, independent of this receptor: It was noted by the authors that total T cell responses may have been underestimated by the TCR breadth and depth analyses. After vaccination, spike-specific CD8+ and CD4+ T cell responses were reported to show substantial breadth. Spike-specific TCR breadth was higher in Ad26.COV2.S recipients than in placebo recipients (P = 0.0014). Non-spike TCR breadth was comparable between vaccine and placebo recipients, consistent with the vaccine containing only spike. The study was not powered to compare responses between vaccine doses or regimens.

Specimen: peripheral blood, collected in a trial of Ad26.COV2.S vaccine versus placebo. The TCR comes from a person aged 18-65 years who received the Ad26.COV2.S COVID-19 vaccine or a placebo. In this chain, TRBV20-1 is recombined with TRBJ2-7; the D gene lacks a confident call. For the CDR3, the sequence is CSASSHSTYEQYF. The sequenced DNA: TGCAGTGCTAGTTCTCACAGTACCTACGAGCAGTACTTC.